The 10 T cell receptor beta chains below all came from one sample that was sequenced in a study of blood T cells in healthy people across ages. Primed by a sample-barcoded 5' primer and a J-beta primer mix, a second PCR proceeded for about 6 to 11 cycles. TCRdb re-called the 5' RACE reads through MiXCR, storing one row per CDR3 protein. The data hold about 780,000 distinct CDR3 sequences, with about 47% observed a single time. Sequencing used blood. These receptors originate from an older man in good health.

This sequence joins TRBV9 and TRBJ2-7, with 11 bases identical to TRBD2. Germline V gene sequence: CDR1 SGDLS, CDR2 YYNGEE. The junction had 10 bases not matched to a gene; V was cut back by 2 bases and J by 0 bases. The CDR3 length is 18 residues. The CDR3 region is CASSVGTSGKSASYEQYF. CDR3 in DNA: TGTGCCAGCAGCGTGGGGACTAGCGGAAAAAGCGCCTCCTACGAGCAGTACTTC.

V usage is TRBV18 and J usage is TRBJ1-1; the D is unclear. The CDR3 is 15 residues long. Germline CDR1 reads KGHSH; CDR2 reads LQKENI. Trimming removed 0 bases from V and 4 bases from J, with 12 bases in between. CDR3 sequence (DNA): TGTGCCAGCTCACCACCGGGGTCAATGAGCACTGAAGCTTTCTTT. Translated, it gives CASSPPGSMSTEAFF.

This sequence joins TRBV2 and TRBJ2-1; TRBD2 agrees at 12 bases. This CDR3 is built from 17 residues. Germline CDR1 reads SNHLY; CDR2 reads FYNNEI. After removal of 10 bases from V and 4 bases from J, the junction contained 14 bases not matched to a gene. CDR3 nucleotides: TGTGCCACCCGGACTAGCGGGATCCTTCATGGGTACAATGAGCAGTTCTTC. It yields the protein CATRTSGILHGYNEQFF.

The V gene is TRBV20-1, the J gene TRBJ2-3, with D unclear. Germline V CDR1 and CDR2: DFQATT, SNEGSKA (reference sequence). V was shortened by 2 bases and J by 3 bases, with 9 bases between the two germline ends. This CDR3 is 13 amino acids long. The CDR3 DNA reads TGCAGTGCTAGACCCCCCCAGACAGATACGCAGTATTTT. Translating gives CSARPPQTDTQYF.

In its sample, this clonotype was seen once. This may be a read error, as it is one base from a much larger clone. The chain is built from TRBV5-1 and TRBJ2-3; D gene uncertain. The germline CDR1 and CDR2 sequences are SGHRS and YFSETQ. V was cut by 6 bases and J by 5 bases, with 10 bases left in between. The CDR3 has 12 residues. The CDR3 loop is CASTNPGDTQYF. In nucleotides, the CDR3 is TGCGCCAGCACCAATCCAGGAGATACGCAGTATTTT.

Note on this clonotype: A read error may be the cause here, since a much bigger clone is one base away. V usage is TRBV5-1 and J usage is TRBJ2-5, with 13 bases lining up with TRBD2. Germline values: CDR1 SGHRS, CDR2 YFSETQ. The V gene end was trimmed by 4 bases and the J gene end by 11 bases; junction bases not matched to a gene: 17. The CDR3 is 17 amino acids. This CDR3 is CASSQTWTSGSRDEQYF. DNA of the CDR3: TGCGCCAGCAGCCAAACGTGGACTAGCGGGAGTAGAGATGAGCAGTACTTC. Using reference TRBV5-1 and TRBJ2-5 for the parts outside the CDR3, the full variable domain is KAGVTQTPRYLIKTRGQQVTLSCSPISGHRSVSWYQQTPGQGLQFLFEYFSETQRNKGNFPGRFSGRQFSNSRSEMNVSTLELGDSALYLCASSQTWTSGSRDEQYFGPGTRLLVL.

This clonotype was found a few times. The chain employs TRBV28 and TRBJ1-5, with unresolved D. V gave up 2 bases and J gave up 6 bases, with 8 bases separating them. The CDR3 is made up of 13 amino acids. CDR1 is MDHEN and CDR2 is SYDVKM in the germline V gene. The CDR3: CASSLVYSQPQHF. DNA for the CDR3: TGTGCCAGCAGTTTAGTCTATTCTCAGCCCCAGCATTTT.

This clonotype showed up just once. The chain combines TRBV20-1 with TRBJ1-4; TRBD1 is a possible D gene (5 bases). The germline V gene encodes CDR1 DFQATT and CDR2 SNEGSKA (reference sequence). V lost 6 bases and J lost 8, with 22 bases in between. This CDR3 contains 15 residues. The CDR3 sequence is CSAAYRHLIGEKLFF. The CDR3 DNA is TGCAGTGCCGCCTACAGGCATCTAATAGGGGAAAAACTGTTTTTT.

This clonotype was detected many times. The rearrangement joins TRBV6-2 or TRBV6-3 to TRBJ2-4, with TRBD1 identical over 10 bases. Germline V gene data show CDR1 as MNHEY and CDR2 as SVGEGT. The CDR3 is 17 residues long. With 0 bases clipped from V and 3 bases from J, the junction kept 5 bases outside the gene matches. In DNA form, the CDR3 reads TGTGCCAGCAGTTACTCGAGGACAGGGGGTGGCAAAAACATTCAGTACTTC. It is translated as CASSYSRTGGGKNIQYF.

Comment on this clonotype: A much larger clone lies one base from this, so it may be a read error. This sequence joins TRBV12-3 or TRBV12-4 and TRBJ2-7, with TRBD1 matching over 9 bases. The CDR3 extends over 14 amino acids. J lost 4 bases, V lost 8 bases, and 9 bases had no gene match. CDR3 in amino acids: CASGQGQGAYEQYF. CDR3 bases: TGTGCCAGCGGACAGGGGCAGGGGGCTTACGAGCAGTACTTC.